These T cell receptor beta chains were read from a single sample in a study of CD8 T cells in Susac syndrome. MiXCR was run by TCRdb on the immunoSEQ multiplex PCR reads, yielding one entry per CDR3 protein. The repertoire consists of around 270,000 distinct CDR3 sequences, with 70% to 90% occurring once and the leading ten covering under 0.2%. The specimen was CD8+ T cells from PBMCs. The receptors stem from a human donor with multiple sclerosis. Both conserved end residues are part of each CDR3. The order of the fields is clone size, J gene, D gene, V gene, CDR3 protein, CDR3 DNA. A D gene is named only where the DNA matches it firmly. The size of a clone is reported for some rows only, either as once, few or many, or as a class for expanded clones.

clone_size: once; j_call: TRBJ2-7; d_call: .; v_call: TRBV6-5; cdr3_aa: CASSYSTAPLYEQYF; cdr3_nt: TGTGCCAGCAGTTACTCGACAGCCCCTTTGTACGAGCAGTACTTC
clone_size: .; j_call: TRBJ2-1; d_call: .; v_call: TRBV20-1; cdr3_aa: CSADSGTEPWNEQFF; cdr3_nt: TGCAGTGCCGACTCAGGGACGGAGCCTTGGAATGAGCAGTTCTTC
clone_size: .; j_call: TRBJ2-1; d_call: TRBD2; v_call: TRBV5-6; cdr3_aa: CASSEQTSGTYNEQFF; cdr3_nt: TGTGCCAGCAGCGAACAGACTAGCGGGACCTACAATGAGCAGTTCTTC
clone_size: .; j_call: TRBJ1-1; d_call: TRBD1; v_call: TRBV27; cdr3_aa: CASSLSGGSEAFF; cdr3_nt: TGTGCCAGCAGTTTATCAGGGGGCTCTGAAGCTTTCTTT
clone_size: .; j_call: TRBJ2-1; d_call: .; v_call: TRBV7-9; cdr3_aa: CASSFREWLWFF; cdr3_nt: TGTGCCAGCAGCTTCAGGGAGTGGTTGTGGTTCTTC
clone_size: .; j_call: TRBJ2-4; d_call: .; v_call: TRBV6-1; cdr3_aa: CASTPDSENIQYF; cdr3_nt: TGTGCCAGCACCCCAGACTCTGAAAACATTCAGTACTTC
clone_size: .; j_call: TRBJ2-7; d_call: .; v_call: TRBV9; cdr3_aa: CASSPMGLYEQYF; cdr3_nt: TGTGCCAGCAGCCCAATGGGTCTCTACGAGCAGTACTTC
clone_size: .; j_call: TRBJ1-1; d_call: .; v_call: TRBV4-1; cdr3_aa: CASSQGTGFYAEAFF; cdr3_nt: TGCGCCAGCAGCCAAGGCACAGGGTTCTACGCTGAAGCTTTCTTT
clone_size: .; j_call: TRBJ2-3; d_call: TRBD2; v_call: TRBV15; cdr3_aa: CATSREAGDGTDTQYF; cdr3_nt: TGTGCCACCAGCAGAGAAGCGGGAGACGGCACAGATACGCAGTATTTT
clone_size: .; j_call: TRBJ2-5; d_call: .; v_call: TRBV2; cdr3_aa: CAIWAGETQYF; cdr3_nt: TGTGCCATATGGGCTGGAGAGACCCAGTACTTC
clone_size: .; j_call: TRBJ2-7; d_call: .; v_call: TRBV7-9; cdr3_aa: CASSLASHGEQYF; cdr3_nt: TGTGCCAGCAGCTTAGCTAGCCATGGGGAGCAGTACTTC
clone_size: .; j_call: TRBJ2-3; d_call: .; v_call: TRBV28; cdr3_aa: CASSPLVQGTDTQYF; cdr3_nt: TGTGCCAGCAGTCCGCTGGTGCAGGGAACAGATACGCAGTATTTT
clone_size: .; j_call: TRBJ1-2; d_call: .; v_call: TRBV9; cdr3_aa: CASSGVNYGYTF; cdr3_nt: TGTGCCAGCAGCGGGGTTAACTATGGCTACACCTTC
clone_size: few; j_call: TRBJ2-2; d_call: .; v_call: TRBV6-1; cdr3_aa: CASSPKTESGELFF; cdr3_nt: TGTGCCAGCAGTCCAAAGACAGAATCAGGGGAGCTGTTTTTT
clone_size: once; j_call: TRBJ2-7; d_call: .; v_call: TRBV7-8; cdr3_aa: CASSLGGSESSYEQYF; cdr3_nt: TGTGCCAGCAGCTTAGGAGGTAGCGAGAGCTCCTACGAGCAGTACTTC
clone_size: .; j_call: TRBJ1-5; d_call: .; v_call: TRBV6-1; cdr3_aa: CASSRDGSGQPQHF; cdr3_nt: TGTGCCAGCAGTCGGGACGGGTCAGGGCAGCCCCAGCATTTT
clone_size: .; j_call: TRBJ2-1; d_call: .; v_call: TRBV5-4; cdr3_aa: CASSSGTATYNEQFF; cdr3_nt: TGTGCCAGCAGTTCCGGGACCGCGACCTACAATGAGCAGTTCTTC
clone_size: .; j_call: TRBJ2-5; d_call: TRBD1; v_call: TRBV3-1; cdr3_aa: CASSLSGTGGIQETQYF; cdr3_nt: TGTGCCAGCAGCCTTTCCGGGACAGGGGGAATACAAGAGACCCAGTACTTC
clone_size: .; j_call: TRBJ1-1; d_call: TRBD1; v_call: TRBV11-2; cdr3_aa: CASSLDLWDRDTEAFF; cdr3_nt: TGTGCCAGCAGCTTAGATCTATGGGACAGGGACACTGAAGCTTTCTTT
clone_size: .; j_call: TRBJ2-1; d_call: TRBD2; v_call: TRBV2; cdr3_aa: CASSEQPFLASGVNEQFF; cdr3_nt: TGTGCCAGCAGTGAGCAACCTTTCTTGGCTAGCGGGGTCAATGAGCAGTTCTTC
clone_size: .; j_call: TRBJ2-5; d_call: TRBD1; v_call: TRBV7-8; cdr3_aa: CASSLRMTGDVGETQYF; cdr3_nt: TGTGCCAGCAGCTTACGGATGACAGGGGATGTCGGAGAGACCCAGTACTTC
clone_size: .; j_call: TRBJ1-5; d_call: TRBD1; v_call: TRBV4-3; cdr3_aa: CASSHDRGNQPQHF; cdr3_nt: TGCGCCAGCAGCCACGACAGGGGCAATCAGCCCCAGCATTTT
clone_size: .; j_call: TRBJ2-2; d_call: .; v_call: TRBV12-3/TRBV12-4; cdr3_aa: CACRVLSAGELFF; cdr3_nt: TGTGCCTGCCGAGTGTTATCGGCCGGGGAGCTGTTTTTT
clone_size: .; j_call: TRBJ2-3; d_call: .; v_call: TRBV20-1; cdr3_aa: CSAMGEADTQYF; cdr3_nt: TGCAGTGCTATGGGGGAGGCAGATACGCAGTATTTT
clone_size: few; j_call: TRBJ2-1; d_call: TRBD2; v_call: TRBV7-7; cdr3_aa: CASSPGTSPNEQFF; cdr3_nt: TGTGCTAGCAGCCCCGGGACTAGCCCCAATGAGCAGTTCTTC
clone_size: .; j_call: TRBJ1-1; d_call: .; v_call: TRBV12-3/TRBV12-4; cdr3_aa: CASRNAKGVGDTEAFF; cdr3_nt: TGTGCCAGCAGGAACGCCAAGGGGGTAGGCGACACTGAAGCTTTCTTT
clone_size: .; j_call: TRBJ1-4; d_call: TRBD1; v_call: TRBV7-9; cdr3_aa: CASSRDRGPEKLFF; cdr3_nt: TGTGCCAGCAGCCGTGACAGGGGCCCTGAAAAACTGTTTTTT
clone_size: once; j_call: TRBJ1-6; d_call: .; v_call: TRBV4-1; cdr3_aa: CASSQVQEETPLHF; cdr3_nt: TGCGCCAGCAGCCAAGTGCAGGAAGAAACACCCCTCCACTTT
clone_size: .; j_call: TRBJ2-5; d_call: .; v_call: TRBV27; cdr3_aa: CASSLQPGWETQYF; cdr3_nt: TGTGCCAGCAGTTTACAGCCGGGCTGGGAGACCCAGTACTTC